Below are 24 T cell receptor beta chains sequenced from a single sample in a study of T cell responses to AZD1222 COVID-19 vaccine. Produced via immunoSEQ multiplex PCR; TCRdb's table is partial and in-frame only. The top ten clones hold 16% of a sample with approximately 100,000 clones, roughly 90% of them seen once. This specimen consisted of peripheral blood, obtained on day 0 of AZD1222 vaccination. The receptors come from an adult in good health.

The chain joins TRBV5-1 to TRBJ2-1, with TRBD2 matching 10 bases. The CDR3 loop spans 18 amino acids. Germline V gene lookup returns CDR1 SGHRS and CDR2 YFSETQ. V lost 0 bases to trimming and J lost 0 bases; unmatched junction nucleotides: 6. The CDR3 DNA reads TGCGCCAGCAGCTTGGAAGCGGGAGGGATTAGCTCCTACAATGAGCAGTTCTTC. This translates into CASSLEAGGISSYNEQFF.

The genes are TRBV18 and TRBJ1-3; D gene unclear. CDR1 KGHSH and CDR2 LQKENI come from the germline V gene. The CDR3 covers 15 residues. Trimming took off 6 bases at V and 0 bases at J, with 12 bases between the two ends. The CDR3 reads CASSATEHSGNTIYF. CDR3 coding DNA: TGTGCCAGCTCCGCGACGGAGCACTCTGGAAACACCATATATTTT.

A single count supports this clone. The chain couples TRBV18 to TRBJ1-3; D remains unclear. The CDR3 is 15 residues long. V lost 1 base, J lost 4 bases, and 11 bases lay in between. Germline V gene data show CDR1 as KGHSH and CDR2 as LQKENI. This chain's CDR3 is CASSPLNTDGNTIYF. The CDR3 region has the DNA TGTGCCAGCTCACCACTCAATACCGACGGAAACACCATATATTTT.

The chain combines TRBV4-1 with TRBJ2-6; D is possibly TRBD2 (5 bases). The CDR3 loop spans 15 amino acids. The V gene's germline CDR1 is MGHRA and CDR2 YSYEKL. Deletions cut 4 bases from V and 1 base from J, with 8 bases between. The CDR3 loop reads CASSLSGSGANVLTF. Written as DNA, the CDR3 is TGCGCCAGCAGCCTGTCGGGGTCTGGGGCCAACGTCCTGACTTTC.

The chain joins TRBV7-9 to TRBJ1-1; D is possibly TRBD1 (5 bases). From germline, CDR1 is SEHNR and CDR2 FQNEAQ (reference sequence). V was shortened by 4 bases and J by 1 base, with 7 bases between the two germline ends. This CDR3 region has 13 residues. The CDR3: CASSSTENTEAFF. The CDR3 nucleotides read TGTGCCAGCAGCTCGACAGAGAACACTGAAGCTTTCTTT.

The chain employs TRBV5-5 and TRBJ2-7; D may be TRBD2 (5 bases). The V end lost 0 bases, the J end lost 3 bases, and 13 bases lay between the germline ends. The CDR3 spans 15 residues. CDR1 SGHKS and CDR2 YYEKEE come from the germline V gene (reference sequence). The CDR3 bases are TGTGCCAGCAGCTTGGCCCCGGGAAGATACTACGAGCAGTACTTC. Translation gives CASSLAPGRYYEQYF.

This clone was observed a single time. J is TRBJ1-5 and V is TRBV6-5; D is perhaps TRBD1 (6 bases). Deletions cut 5 bases from V and 5 bases from J, with 13 bases between. Germline CDR1 MNHEY, CDR2 SVGAGI. This CDR3 is built from 14 residues. The DNA for the CDR3 is TGTGCCAGCAGTCAGGGGAATAGGGATCAGCCCCAGCATTTT. This gives the protein CASSQGNRDQPQHF.

The V call is TRBV19, the J call TRBJ1-5, with TRBD1 matching 9 bases. With V trimmed by 5 bases and J by 7 bases, 6 bases remained unmatched. Per germline, CDR1 LNHDA and CDR2 SQIVND (reference sequence). The CDR3 is 14 amino acids. The CDR3 loop is CASSFTGGGQPQHF. The CDR3 region has the DNA TGTGCCAGTAGTTTTACAGGGGGCGGCCAGCCCCAGCATTTT.

The CDR3 DNA is TGCGCCAGCAGCCACCCCGCCCGGAGTAGGCAGGAGACCCAGTACTTC. Translated: CASSHPARSRQETQYF. This rearrangement joins TRBV4-1 to TRBJ2-5, with D hard to call. CDR3 size: 16 residues. Per germline, CDR1 MGHRA and CDR2 YSYEKL. Trimming cost V 3 bases and J 5 bases, with 19 bases left between them.

The chain links TRBV2 to TRBJ1-4; D unclear. Germline V lookup: CDR1 SNHLY, CDR2 FYNNEI. This CDR3 contains 12 residues. Trimming pared 4 bases from V and 6 bases from J, leaving 6 bases between. DNA for the CDR3: TGTGCCAGCAGTGGAGATCATGAAAAACTGTTTTTT. This gives the protein CASSGDHEKLFF.

This sequence joins TRBV2 and TRBJ2-1, with D uncertain. The CDR3 contains 15 residues. Germline V gives CDR1 SNHLY, CDR2 FYNNEI. Trimming left V 4 bases short and J 4 bases short, with 14 bases between. The CDR3 is CASSAPLAGYNEQFF. The CDR3 DNA follows: TGTGCCAGCAGTGCACCCCTCGCAGGTTACAATGAGCAGTTCTTC.

This chain connects TRBV6-5 to TRBJ2-2, with D possibly matching TRBD2 (6 bases). Trimming took 6 bases from V and 4 from J, leaving 9 bases between them. Germline V gene lookup returns CDR1 MNHEY and CDR2 SVGAGI. The CDR3 extends over 13 amino acids. The CDR3 nucleotides are TGTGCCAGCAGCGTTAGCGGCACCGGGGAGCTGTTTTTT. The encoded protein is CASSVSGTGELFF.

The chain couples TRBV3-1 (or the pseudogene TRBV3-2) to TRBJ2-2, with D possibly TRBD2 on 5 matching bases. Germline V gives CDR1 LGHDT, CDR2 YNNKEL (reference sequence). V was trimmed by 4 bases and J by 7 bases, leaving 10 bases between them. The CDR3 spans 13 residues. Written as DNA, the CDR3 is TGTGCCAGCAGCCTTTCAGAGGGCGGGGAGCTGTTTTTT. Translation gives CASSLSEGGELFF.

The chain couples TRBV5-8 to TRBJ2-7; D possibly corresponds to TRBD1 (5 bases). The germline gives CDR1 SGHTS, CDR2 YDEGEE. V lost 1 base and J lost 3, with 11 bases in between. The CDR3 contains 14 residues. The DNA for the CDR3 is TGTGCCAGCAGCTTGCAGGGAAGTGGCTACGAGCAGTACTTC. Translating gives CASSLQGSGYEQYF.

This clone has more than one count but fewer than ten. The chain carries TRBV7-2 and TRBJ1-3; no clear D. The V gene lost 5 bases and the J gene lost 1 base, with 12 bases spanning the gap. CDR3 size: 15 residues. Germline V gene lookup returns CDR1 SGHTA and CDR2 FQGNSA. This CDR3 is CASSPRRESGNTIYF. DNA of the CDR3: TGTGCCAGCAGCCCGAGACGGGAATCTGGAAACACCATATATTTT.

The chain couples TRBV5-4 to TRBJ2-5; tentatively, D is TRBD1 or TRBD2 (7 bases each). The V end lost 6 bases, the J end lost 2 bases, and 17 bases lay between the germline ends. The CDR3 is 15 residues long. Germline V gene sequence: CDR1 SGHNT, CDR2 YYREEE (reference sequence). The CDR3 DNA reads TGTGCCAGCACCCGGCAGGGGGGGGGTCAAGAGACCCAGTACTTC. It is translated as CASTRQGGGQETQYF.

The chain couples TRBV28 to TRBJ2-7; D is unresolved. The CDR3 is made up of 15 amino acids. CDR1 and CDR2 from the germline V gene are MDHEN and SYDVKM. Trimming took 1 base from V and 4 from J, leaving 14 bases between them. The CDR3 coding sequence is TGTGCCAGCAGTTTATTCCATACCTCTACGTACGAGCAGTACTTC. Translated, it gives CASSLFHTSTYEQYF.

The V gene is TRBV15, the J gene TRBJ1-4; D remains unclear. The germline CDR1 and CDR2 sequences are LNHNV and YYDKDF (reference sequence). This CDR3 is 14 amino acids long. Trimming stripped 3 bases from V and 4 bases from J, with 9 bases between. CDR3 protein: CATSRATVNEKLFF. CDR3 coding DNA: TGTGCCACCAGCAGGGCGACCGTTAATGAAAAACTGTTTTTT.

The DNA of the CDR3 is TGTGCCAGCAGCTTGGACAGGTCCAACACTGAAGCTTTCTTT. This codes for CASSLDRSNTEAFF. This chain connects TRBV5-4 to TRBJ1-1; TRBD1 might be the D (5 bases). V was shortened by 0 bases and J by 2 bases, with 8 bases between the two germline ends. From germline, CDR1 is SGHNT and CDR2 YYREEE (reference sequence). The CDR3 contains 14 residues. Using reference TRBV5-4 and TRBJ1-1 for the parts outside the CDR3, the full variable domain is ETGVTQSPTHLIKTRGQQVTLRCSSQSGHNTVSWYQQALGQGPQFIFQYYREEENGRGNFPPRFSGLQFPNYSSELNVNALELDDSALYLCASSLDRSNTEAFFGQGTRLTVV.

The V gene is TRBV23-1, the J gene TRBJ2-5; TRBD1 is a possible D gene (8 bases). TRBV23-1 is recorded as an ORF, its role being uncertain. V was pared by 0 bases and J by 9 bases, with 26 bases between. The CDR3 is made up of 18 amino acids. CDR3: CASSQSGSDREGPRSQYF. Written as DNA, the CDR3 is TGCGCCAGCAGTCAATCGGGATCGGACAGGGAGGGTCCGAGGTCCCAGTACTTC.

This chain uses TRBV20-1 with TRBJ2-1, with D unclear. The germline CDR1 and CDR2 sequences are DFQATT and SNEGSKA (reference sequence). The length of the CDR3 is 13 residues. Trimming cost V 3 bases and J 6 bases, with 12 bases left between them. The CDR3 DNA reads TGCAGTGCTAGTGTAGCTTCTGGCAATGAGCAGTTCTTC. Translating gives CSASVASGNEQFF.

V gene TRBV4-1 combines with J gene TRBJ1-2; TRBD1 agrees at 9 bases. The trim removed 7 bases at V and 6 bases at J, leaving 12 bases unmatched. CDR3 length: 15 residues. Per the germline V gene, CDR1 is MGHRA and CDR2 is YSYEKL. As DNA, the CDR3 is TGCGCCAGCACAGCCCTTGACAGGGGGAGAAATGGCTACACCTTC. It yields the protein CASTALDRGRNGYTF.

This chain links TRBV7-9 with TRBJ2-2; D perhaps matches TRBD2 (6 bases). CDR1 is SEHNR, CDR2 FQNEAQ, per germline (reference sequence). This CDR3 contains 13 residues. Trimming pared 4 bases from V and 7 bases from J, leaving 10 bases between. Here the CDR3 reads CASSSTSIGELFF. The CDR3 region has the DNA TGTGCCAGCAGCTCAACTAGCATCGGGGAGCTGTTTTTT.

The chain carries TRBV6-1 and TRBJ1-2; D possibly corresponds to TRBD1 (6 bases). Deletions cut 2 bases from V and 0 bases from J, with 16 bases between. This CDR3 has 17 residues. Germline V lookup: CDR1 MNHNS, CDR2 SASEGT. The CDR3 region has the DNA TGTGCCAGCAGTGAACTAGGGGGGGAGGAAGCTAACTATGGCTACACCTTC. Protein: CASSELGGEEANYGYTF.